This T cell receptor (beta chain) was observed in a study of cytomegalovirus exposure and HLA in healthy donors (dated by TCRdb to about 2017). For context, the study as a whole: An earlier analysis of fewer than 750 of the donors reported over 250 Gb of sequence data and roughly 120 million unique TCR beta sequences obtained from about 179 million T cells. Roughly five DR-DQ haplotypes were handled as single units for association and clustering, since linkage in the cohort was strong. Every repertoire in the discovery cohort had been generated on one and the same sequencing platform. A later genetic analysis used genome-wide SNP genotypes for about 60% of the roughly 700 donors, treating that subset as a discovery cohort. In the later analysis, no new phenotypic data were used to find candidate immune exposures; instead, reliance was placed on TCR beta sequences and their occurrence across donors. On average, roughly 240,000 unique TCR beta nucleotide sequences were sequenced per donor among 398 genotyped donors of the cohort, with around 19% of those sequences being non-productive. The study used immunosequencing to profile the T cell repertoires of about 670 subjects and linked those repertoires to cytomegalovirus serostatus. Typing coverage varied by locus: roughly 620-640 donors for A, B, C, DRB1 and DQB1; more than 500 for DQA1; around 570 for DPA1; roughly 450 for DPB1. In a later analysis, previously published TCR beta repertoires from roughly 710 donors were re-analyzed and high-resolution HLA genotyping was added so that TCR occurrence patterns could be studied. An early release that covered about 600 HLA-typed donors contained approximately 300 gigabases of sequencing data and around 80 million unique TCR sequences. The aim of the study was to test whether cataloging public T cell receptors could identify signatures of past pathogen exposure. To predict cytomegalovirus infection status, the study brought together high-throughput TCR immunosequencing, statistical association of individual TCRs with disease status, and machine learning. In addition to the first cohort of approximately 670 subjects, a separate validation cohort of around 110 different subjects was used. Donor age, sex, ethnicity and CMV serostatus were compiled alongside the repertoire data. HLA typing covered class I and class II loci at four-digit resolution. The genetic ancestry cluster associated with self-reported Caucasian donors included about four fifths of the 398 genotyped donors. To decide whether each TCR beta V gene segment behaved as functional or pseudogenic, an earlier analysis of some 600 of the donors relied on high-throughput TCR beta sequencing. What the study reported, not specific to this receptor: A later genetic analysis associated a missense DCLRE1C variant with V-gene and J-gene trimming of TCR beta chains, and an independent cohort replicated the association. Because HLA typing was unavailable for some donors at each locus, only the typed subset was used in association tests. A further reported finding was that TCR beta sequences accurately predicted the HLA-A and HLA-B alleles for most subjects in the first cohort. Correlated functional status among segregating V segments might be attributable to linkage disequilibrium, but an unknown experimental factor could not be ruled out. An earlier analysis of several hundred of the donors showed that most TCR beta V segments appeared in productive rearrangements either about 87% or about 30% of the time, which broadly matched IMGT annotations. According to a later analysis, TCR association rates differed among HLA loci, with DRB1 alleles showing the most associated TCRs and HLA-C alleles showing the fewest. Three of the identified cytomegalovirus-associated TCR beta chains were confirmed in vitro to be specific for cytomegalovirus antigens. In both the original and validation cohorts, the classifier was reported to diagnose cytomegalovirus status with high specificity and sensitivity. At a false discovery rate of 0.05, a later analysis linked around 17,000 TCR beta sequences to specific HLA alleles. In the study, some 160 TCR beta chains were listed as associated with cytomegalovirus. Several of the top co-occurrence clusters appeared to be linked to parvovirus B19, influenza, CMV and Epstein-Barr virus, according to a later analysis. Some IMGT-functional V segments, including TRBV6-2 and TRBV6-3, could not be distinguished by the 87-base-pair reads and were therefore excluded. In this cohort, only TCR beta chains were sequenced, and detectable features were limited by the absence of alpha or paired-chain data. Because counts were too low, 15 to 20 rarely observed V segments, including chromosome 9 orphons, were excluded from the earlier analysis of 587 of the donors. Most CMV-associated TCR beta chains appeared to be HLA-restricted in a later analysis, and the HLA associations seemed to be driven largely by CMV exposure. In a later analysis, HLA-associated TCR beta chains showed more clonal expansion and lower generation probabilities than non-associated chains that were equally common. The presence/absence analyses assumed that sequencing depth was roughly uniform across donors, and that assumption may not be true. The sequencing pipeline was judged likely to have produced a cluster of highly shared sequence variants as a technical artifact. Immune exposure information for the cohort was limited to CMV serostatus. Compared with the roughly 600-donor mean, donors in an Asian-associated ancestry cluster had fewer N-insertions in productive TCRs, according to a later genetic analysis. Across donors, most TCR sequences were observed very rarely, whereas some public TCRs were present in many individuals. The authors suggested that the approach could potentially be generalized to other disease states and immunological phenotypes. Strong co-occurrence of HLA alleles, especially DR and DQ, made assigning TCR associations to individual alleles difficult.

The library was built by means of the immunoSEQ multiplex PCR assay. A mixture of 60 forward primers for TCR Vbeta segments and 13 reverse primers for TCR Jbeta segments was used in the multiplex PCR. The CDR3 region of rearranged TCR beta genes was amplified from genomic DNA with a multiplex PCR assay. Amplified TCR beta libraries were sequenced as 87-base-pair reads on the Illumina HiSeq System. The published analysis was carried out like this. Across the 670 or so repertoires, a later analysis counted 75 million to 90 million unique TCR beta chains, approximately 12 million of which were shared by at least two donors. Raw reads were error-corrected and collapsed into unique sequences with a nearest-neighbor algorithm that merged closely related sequences to remove PCR and sequencing errors. CDR3 sequences were aligned to IMGT reference sequences to assign V, D and J gene segments. For a sequence to be retained, a match of at least six nucleotides was required to both a V gene segment and a J gene segment. Rearrangements were called productive when the CDR3 lacked stop codons and stayed in frame with V and J; all others were non-productive. Following IMGT convention, CDR3 was defined as the stretch from the second conserved V-encoded cysteine up to the conserved J-encoded phenylalanine. The earlier analysis of about 640 of the donors excluded any sequence lacking an unambiguous match to a single V gene segment. An earlier analysis of 500 to 700 of the donors classified V segments as functional when productive rearrangements were above 56.7% and as segregating when the standard deviation between donors was above 5%. To diagnose cytomegalovirus status from the catalog of TCR beta chain sequences, a statistical classification framework was built. A later analysis assigned V and J genes by comparing TCR nucleotide sequences with IMGT/GENE-DB human TR gene sequences. In a later analysis, CDR3 sequences and most-parsimonious VDJ recombination scenarios were assigned using the TCRdist pipeline. A later analysis defined each TCR beta chain by its CDR3 amino acid sequence plus V-gene family, and excluded reads lacking a unique V-gene family. As a way to deal with suspected cross-contamination and a sequencing artifact, a later analysis dropped under 600 nucleotide sequences that were highly shared and had low generation probability. A later analysis calculated a clonal expansion index for each public chain from normalized within-repertoire ranks of inferred template counts. In a later analysis, generation probabilities were computed using a VDJ recombination model fitted to out-of-frame rearrangements, and the results were checked against IGoR. In a later analysis, hypergeometric tests were used to score TCR-TCR, TCR-HLA and TCR-CMV co-occurrence, with a repertoire-size bias correction applied to TCR pairs. In a later analysis, false discovery rates were estimated by permuting HLA or CMV assignments 20 times. In a later analysis, co-occurring TCRs were grouped using DBSCAN, with TCRdist sequence similarity added in when clustering inside HLA-allele-positive subsets. For co-occurrence clustering, repertoires with fewer than 30,000 or more than 120,000 public chains were excluded, along with roughly 5 repertoires with anomalous nucleotide sharing. What TCRdb holds here is the immuneACCESS table cut down to in-frame rearrangements. Part of the clones is not present; checked against another copy, under half of the missing clones reflect an unresolved V gene, and the others are unexplained. V and J calls and clone size follow that table, whereas D and trimming were derived from the DNA. This sample gives about 160,000 clones in total; roughly 80% of them show up just once. Under 1.5% of the sample goes to the ten largest clones.

Concerning this clone itself: The target of this receptor is not known. No base quality information exists; no much larger clone differs at one position.

CDR1 SNHLY and CDR2 FYNNEI were looked up in the germline V gene. V is reduced by 10 bases and J by 5 bases, leaving a spacing of 11 bases between them. From the cysteine through the phenylalanine, the CDR3 covers 11 amino acids. Just CDR3 DNA is preserved here, 33 bases in frame from base 1. In total, over 600 healthy bone marrow donors made up the cohort. At the time of sampling, every cohort member was nominally healthy, though immune exposures that went unrecorded were likely present. The donor tested CMV seronegative, placing the donor among the roughly 350 seronegative members of the cohort. Each donor provided a peripheral blood sample, and peripheral blood mononuclear cells were used for TCR beta sequencing. The Qiagen DNeasy Blood Extraction Kit was used to extract genomic DNA from the blood cell samples.

The sample taken for sequencing was PBMCs. The receptor chain draws on TRBV2 and TRBJ1-1, and the D gene may be TRBD1, 5 bases matching. This clonotype was sampled from a woman aged 25 to 39 in good health and CMV-seronegative. The CDR3 here reads CATHRGTEAFF. At the DNA level, the sequence is TGTGCCACCCATAGGGGAACTGAAGCTTTCTTT.